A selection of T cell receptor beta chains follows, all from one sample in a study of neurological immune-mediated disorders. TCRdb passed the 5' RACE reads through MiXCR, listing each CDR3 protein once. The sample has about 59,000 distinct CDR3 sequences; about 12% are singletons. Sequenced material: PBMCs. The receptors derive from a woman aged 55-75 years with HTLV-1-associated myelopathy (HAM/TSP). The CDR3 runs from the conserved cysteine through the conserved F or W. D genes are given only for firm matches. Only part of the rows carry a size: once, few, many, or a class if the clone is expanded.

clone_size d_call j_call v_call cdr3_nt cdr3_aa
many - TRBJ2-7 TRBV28 TGTGCCAGCAGCTTTCGAGGGGAACGCTCCTACGAGCAGTACTTC CASSFRGERSYEQYF
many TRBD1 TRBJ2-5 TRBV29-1 TGCAGCGTTTCCATAGGGACAGCCCAAGAGACCCAGTACTTC CSVSIGTAQETQYF
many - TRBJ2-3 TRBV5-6 TGTGCCAGCAGCCGCGCAAACACAGATACGCAGTATTTT CASSRANTDTQYF
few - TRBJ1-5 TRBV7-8 TGTGCCAGCAGCTTAGGGGTCTGGAGCAATCAGCCCCAGCATTTT CASSLGVWSNQPQHF
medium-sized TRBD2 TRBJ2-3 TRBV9 TGTGCCAGCAGCGTAAGGGCGGGAGTAGGCACAGATACGCAGTATTTT CASSVRAGVGTDTQYF
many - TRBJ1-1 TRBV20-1 TGCAGTGCCCCCGGGACCGGGGATGCTGAAGCTTTCTTT CSAPGTGDAEAFF
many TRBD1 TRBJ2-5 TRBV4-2 TGTGCCAGCAGCCAAACACAGGGGGAGACCCAGTACTTC CASSQTQGETQYF
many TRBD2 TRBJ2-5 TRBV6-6 TGTGCCAGCAGTTTGACTAGCGGGGGGGTAGAGACCCAGTACTTC CASSLTSGGVETQYF
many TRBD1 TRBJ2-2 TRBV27 TGTGCCAGCAAGCTATTCCAGGGGGCTGGGGAGCTGTTTTTT CASKLFQGAGELFF
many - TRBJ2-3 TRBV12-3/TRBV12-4 TGTGCCAGCAGCCCCGGGACAAAGAGCACAGATACGCAGTATTTT CASSPGTKSTDTQYF
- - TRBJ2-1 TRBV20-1 TGCAGTTCTAGGGGGTGGTGGGGACATCATGAGCAGTTCTTC CSSRGWWGHHEQFF
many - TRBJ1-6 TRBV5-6 TGTGCCAGCAGCTTTTCGCCGAGCTCCTATAATTCACCCCTCCACTTT CASSFSPSSYNSPLHF
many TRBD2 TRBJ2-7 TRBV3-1 TGTGCCAGCAGCCAAGATGGCGGGGGAGCGCGAGAGCAGTACTTC CASSQDGGGAREQYF
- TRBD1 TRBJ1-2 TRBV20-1 TGCAGTGCTAGAGTTCCGGGACAGGGGCCTTATGGCTACACCTTC CSARVPGQGPYGYTF
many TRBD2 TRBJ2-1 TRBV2 TGTGCCAGCAGTGTGACTAGCGGGAGGGTATACAATGAGCAGTTCTTC CASSVTSGRVYNEQFF
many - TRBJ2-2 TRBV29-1 TGCAGCGTCCAAGAGGTTCCCACCGGGGAGCTGTTTTTT CSVQEVPTGELFF
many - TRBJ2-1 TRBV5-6 TGTGCCAGCAGCTTTGCGGGGACCACCTACAATGAGCAGTTCTTC CASSFAGTTYNEQFF
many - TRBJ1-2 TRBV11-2 TGTGCCAGCAGGGCGCCGGGAGGGGCGCTTGGCTATGGCTACACCTTC CASRAPGGALGYGYTF
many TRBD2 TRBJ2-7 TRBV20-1 TGCAGTGCCCCCGCTAGCGGGAGCTACGAGCAGTACTTC CSAPASGSYEQYF
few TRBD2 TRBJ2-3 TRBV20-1 TGCAGTGCTAGGGCCGGGACTAGCGGGATTTACACAGATACGCAGTATTTT CSARAGTSGIYTDTQYF
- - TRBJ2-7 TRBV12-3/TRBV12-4 TGTGCCAGCTCTCGGGCGGGCGCCTACGAGCAGTACTTC CASSRAGAYEQYF
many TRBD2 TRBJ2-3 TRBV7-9 TGTGCCAGCAGCCCTCTGGGGACTAACACAAATACGCAGTATTTT CASSPLGTNTNTQYF
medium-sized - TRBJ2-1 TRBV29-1 TGCAGCGGAGGGGGTAGTATTGAGCAGTTCTTC CSGGGSIEQFF
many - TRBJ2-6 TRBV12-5 TGTGCTAGTGGTTTGGTACTCAGCGGCTCTGGGGCCAACGTCCTGACTTTC CASGLVLSGSGANVLTF
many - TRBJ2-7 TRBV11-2 TGTGCCAGCAGCTTAGATACGGCAGGCCCCTACGAGCAGTACTTC CASSLDTAGPYEQYF
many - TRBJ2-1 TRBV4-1 TGCGCCAGCAGCCCCAGCCAATTGTCTTACAATGAGCAGTTCTTC CASSPSQLSYNEQFF
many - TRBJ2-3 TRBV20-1 TGCAGTTTACGCAGGGTAAAGGCAGATACGCAGTATTTT CSLRRVKADTQYF
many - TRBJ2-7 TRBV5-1 TGCGCCAGCAGCTTGGTGAACTCCTACGAGCAGTACTTC CASSLVNSYEQYF
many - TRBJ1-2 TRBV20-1 TGCAGTGCTAGGGAAAGGGGCTATGGCTACACCTTC CSARERGYGYTF
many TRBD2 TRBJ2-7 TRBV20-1 TGCAGTGCTACGGGACTAGGTGGATCCTACGAGCAGTACTTC CSATGLGGSYEQYF
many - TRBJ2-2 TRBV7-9 TGTGCCAGCAGCTTAGTTGAGCCCGGGGAGCTGTTTTTT CASSLVEPGELFF
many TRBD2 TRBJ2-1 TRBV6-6 TGTGCCAGCAGCCCCGCTCTGGCAGCGGGAGGGTCTGAGCAGTTCTTC CASSPALAAGGSEQFF
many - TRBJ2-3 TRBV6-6 TGTGCCAGCAGTTACTCGATCGCGGCCACTAGCACAGATACGCAGTATTTT CASSYSIAATSTDTQYF
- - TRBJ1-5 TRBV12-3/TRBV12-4 TGTGCCAGCGGTCAGCCCCAGCATTTT CASGQPQHF
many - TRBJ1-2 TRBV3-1 TGTGCCAGCAGCCAGATGACGGGACTCTATGGCTACACCTTC CASSQMTGLYGYTF
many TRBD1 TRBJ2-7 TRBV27 TGTGCCAGCAGTCCCTACAGGGGGCAGAGCGAGCAGTACTTC CASSPYRGQSEQYF
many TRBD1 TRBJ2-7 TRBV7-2 TGTGCCAGCAGCCGCGGGACAGGGGGCTCCTACGAGCAGTACTTC CASSRGTGGSYEQYF
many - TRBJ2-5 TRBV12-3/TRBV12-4 TGTGCCAGCACGCCCAGGGGAGAGACCCAGTACTTC CASTPRGETQYF
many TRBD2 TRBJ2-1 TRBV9 TGTGCCAGCAGCCCCGGGGCTAGCGGGAGAAATGAGCAGTTCTTC CASSPGASGRNEQFF
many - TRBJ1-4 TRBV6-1 TGTGCCAGCAGCGTAGACCGAGCAACTAATGAAAAACTGTTTTTT CASSVDRATNEKLFF
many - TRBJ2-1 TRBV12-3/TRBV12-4 TGTGCCAGCAGTCCTCCACTAGCCGGACACAATGAGCAGTTCTTC CASSPPLAGHNEQFF
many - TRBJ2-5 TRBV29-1 TGCAGCGTTGAGGTCAGTCAAGAGACCCAGTACTTC CSVEVSQETQYF
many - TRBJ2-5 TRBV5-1 TGCGCCAGCAGCCCGACTAAGGGTGAGACCCAGTACTTC CASSPTKGETQYF
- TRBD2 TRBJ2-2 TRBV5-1 TGCGCCAGCATCGGACTAGCGGGAGGACCCGCGAACACCGGGGAGCTGTTTTTT CASIGLAGGPANTGELFF